This T cell receptor (beta chain) was obtained from a study of T cells in Graves' hyperthyroidism and ophthalmopathy. Germline assignment: CDR1 DFQATT and CDR2 SNEGSKA (reference sequence). V lost 0 bases to trimming and J lost 2 bases, with 14 bases between them. There are 15 residues in the CDR3. Hyperthyroidism of Graves' type that showed no ophthalmopathy progression within 18 months was stable. Patients aged 18 to 65 with hyperthyroidism were newly diagnosed, with duration under 2 months. This clonotype was counted ten times or more. Amplified TCR beta CDR3 regions derived from RNA transcripts. The study used the HTBI primer set for a first-round RT-PCR of the TCR CDR3. TCRdb independently ran MiXCR on the multiplex PCR reads; one entry per CDR3 protein. The sample carries about 520,000 distinct CDR3 sequences, 20% to 25% recorded once.

Sequencing used blood. The rearrangement joins TRBV20-1 to TRBJ2-7; D may be TRBD1 (6 bases). This receptor was identified in a young man with Graves' hyperthyroidism. Here the CDR3 reads CSARDRTVYPYEQYF. The DNA of the CDR3 is TGCAGTGCTAGAGATCGGACAGTCTATCCCTACGAGCAGTACTTC.